This T cell receptor beta chain was obtained from a study of identical twins. Study-wide results and limits: Sequences that were out-of-frame, alpha and twin-shared displayed an excess of low generation probability. Out-of-frame beta chain sequences displayed weaker excess sharing between twins. Memory repertoires showed no such pattern, whereas abundant cord blood beta clonotypes carried fewer insertions.

The V and J ends lost 0 bases and 8 bases respectively, with 18 bases between them. Germline values: CDR1 SGHRS, CDR2 YFSETQ. The CDR3 runs to 16 residues. This clonotype occurred many times. Its antigen is still unknown. TCRdb re-called the 5' RACE reads with MiXCR, one entry per CDR3 protein. The sample gives about 700,000 distinct CDR3 sequences, 5.5% to 6.5% of which show up once; around 2% is in the top ten. What was sequenced was naive T cells sorted from blood. This clonotype was obtained from a man younger than 30 in good health. The chain recombines TRBV5-1 with TRBJ2-1; D is perhaps TRBD1 or TRBD2 (5 bases each). The CDR3 DNA sequence: TGCGCCAGCAGCTTGGCCTCCCCGGGACGGAACGATGAGCAGTTCTTC. It specifies CASSLASPGRNDEQFF.